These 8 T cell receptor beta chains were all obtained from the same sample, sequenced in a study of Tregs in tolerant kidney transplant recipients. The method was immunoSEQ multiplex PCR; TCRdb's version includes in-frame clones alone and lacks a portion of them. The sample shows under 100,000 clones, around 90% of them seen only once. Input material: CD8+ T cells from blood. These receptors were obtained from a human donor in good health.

CDR3 protein: CASSFGTGAHNEQFF. The CDR3, as DNA: TGTGCCAGCAGTTTTGGGACAGGGGCCCACAATGAGCAGTTCTTC. The chain carries TRBV27 and TRBJ2-1, with 10 bases identical to TRBD1. The CDR3 consists of 15 residues. V lost 3 bases and J lost 5; bases outside the gene matches: 4. Germline assignment: CDR1 MNHEY and CDR2 SMNVEV (reference sequence).

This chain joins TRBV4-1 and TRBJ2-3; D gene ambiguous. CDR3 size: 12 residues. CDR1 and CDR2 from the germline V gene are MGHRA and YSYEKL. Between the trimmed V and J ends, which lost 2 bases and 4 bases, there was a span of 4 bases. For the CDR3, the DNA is TGCGCCAGCAGCCAACTCGCAGATACGCAGTATTTT. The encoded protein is CASSQLADTQYF.

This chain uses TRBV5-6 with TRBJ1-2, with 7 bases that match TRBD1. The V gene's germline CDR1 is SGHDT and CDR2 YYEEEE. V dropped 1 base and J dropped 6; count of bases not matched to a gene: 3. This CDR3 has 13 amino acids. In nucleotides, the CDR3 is TGTGCCAGCAGCTTGACAGGGGAACATGGCTACACCTTC. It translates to CASSLTGEHGYTF. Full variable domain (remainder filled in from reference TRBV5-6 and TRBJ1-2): DAGVTQSPTHLIKTRGQQVTLRCSPKSGHDTVSWYQQALGQGPQFIFQYYEEEERQRGNFPDRFSGHQFPNYSSELNVNALLLGDSALYLCASSLTGEHGYTFGSGTRLTVV.

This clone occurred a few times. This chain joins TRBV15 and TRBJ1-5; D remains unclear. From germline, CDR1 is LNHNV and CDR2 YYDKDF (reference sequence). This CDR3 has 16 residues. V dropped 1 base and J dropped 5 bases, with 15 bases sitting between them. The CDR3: CATSRGDEFPYQPQHF. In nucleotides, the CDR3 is TGTGCCACCAGCAGAGGCGATGAGTTCCCTTATCAGCCCCAGCATTTT.

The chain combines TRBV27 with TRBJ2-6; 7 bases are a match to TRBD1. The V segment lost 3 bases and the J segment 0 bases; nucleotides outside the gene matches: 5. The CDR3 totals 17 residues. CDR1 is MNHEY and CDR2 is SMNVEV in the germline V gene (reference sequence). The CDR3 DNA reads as TGTGCCAGCAGTTTCTCGGGACAGCTCTCTGGGGCCAACGTCCTGACTTTC. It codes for CASSFSGQLSGANVLTF. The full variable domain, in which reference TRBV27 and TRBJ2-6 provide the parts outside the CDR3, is EAQVTQNPRYLITVTGKKLTVTCSQNMNHEYMSWYRQDPGLGLRQIYYSMNVEVTDKGDVPEGYKVSRKEKRNFPLILESPSPNQTSLYFCASSFSGQLSGANVLTFGAGSRLTVL.

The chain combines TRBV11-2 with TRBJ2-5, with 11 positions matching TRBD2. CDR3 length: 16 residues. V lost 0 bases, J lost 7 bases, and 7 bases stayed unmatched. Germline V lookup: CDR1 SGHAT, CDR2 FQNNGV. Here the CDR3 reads CASSLETSGESGTQYF. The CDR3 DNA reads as TGTGCCAGCAGCTTAGAGACTAGCGGGGAATCGGGGACCCAGTACTTC.

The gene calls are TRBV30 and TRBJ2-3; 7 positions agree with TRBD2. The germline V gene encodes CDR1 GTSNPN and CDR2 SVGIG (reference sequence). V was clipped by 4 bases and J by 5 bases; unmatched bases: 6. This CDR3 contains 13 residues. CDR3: CAWMAGAGDTQYF. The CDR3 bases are TGTGCCTGGATGGCGGGAGCGGGAGATACGCAGTATTTT.

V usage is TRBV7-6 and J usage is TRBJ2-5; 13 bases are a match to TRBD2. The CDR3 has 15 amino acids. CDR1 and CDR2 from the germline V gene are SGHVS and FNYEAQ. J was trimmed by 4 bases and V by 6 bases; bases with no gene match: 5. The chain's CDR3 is CASRRTSGGRETQYF. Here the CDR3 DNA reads TGTGCCAGCAGGAGGACTAGCGGGGGCAGAGAGACCCAGTACTTC.